Sequencing of this T cell receptor beta chain was carried out in a study of T cell responses to AZD1222 COVID-19 vaccine. The study pooled second doses at about 4 or about 12 weeks. Produced via immunoSEQ multiplex PCR; TCRdb's table is partial and in-frame only. Of about 150,000 clones in the sample, about 86% were seen once. The CDR3 has 12 residues. The V end lost 6 bases, the J end lost 6 bases, and 15 bases lay between the germline ends. The germline gives CDR1 SQVTM, CDR2 ANQGSEA. The material sequenced was peripheral blood, taken 28 days after the second AZD1222 dose. The clonotype comes from an adult who received the AZD1222 COVID-19 vaccine. This sequence joins TRBV29-1 and TRBJ2-7, with D perhaps matching TRBD1 or TRBD2 (5 bases each). CDR3 bases: TGCAGCGTAGACCGGGGCCCAGGCGAGCAGTACTTC. It specifies CSVDRGPGEQYF.